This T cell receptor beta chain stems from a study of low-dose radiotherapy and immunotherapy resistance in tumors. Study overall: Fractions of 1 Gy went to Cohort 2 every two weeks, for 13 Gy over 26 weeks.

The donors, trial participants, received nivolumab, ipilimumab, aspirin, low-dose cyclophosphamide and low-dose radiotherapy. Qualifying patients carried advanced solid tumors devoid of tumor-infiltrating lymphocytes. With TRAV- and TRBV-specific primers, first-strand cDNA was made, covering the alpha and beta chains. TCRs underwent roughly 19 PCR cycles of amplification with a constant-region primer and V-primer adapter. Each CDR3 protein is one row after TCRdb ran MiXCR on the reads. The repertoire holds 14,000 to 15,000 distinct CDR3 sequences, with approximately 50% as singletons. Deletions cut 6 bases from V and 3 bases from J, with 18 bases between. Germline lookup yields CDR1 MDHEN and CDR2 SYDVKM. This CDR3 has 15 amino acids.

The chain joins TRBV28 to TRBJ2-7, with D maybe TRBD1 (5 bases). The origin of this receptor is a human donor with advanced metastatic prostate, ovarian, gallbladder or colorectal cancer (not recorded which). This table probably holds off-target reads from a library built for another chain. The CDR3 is CASRLQGLSDYEQYF. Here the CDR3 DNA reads TGTGCCAGCAGGCTTCAGGGTTTATCGGACTACGAGCAGTACTTC.